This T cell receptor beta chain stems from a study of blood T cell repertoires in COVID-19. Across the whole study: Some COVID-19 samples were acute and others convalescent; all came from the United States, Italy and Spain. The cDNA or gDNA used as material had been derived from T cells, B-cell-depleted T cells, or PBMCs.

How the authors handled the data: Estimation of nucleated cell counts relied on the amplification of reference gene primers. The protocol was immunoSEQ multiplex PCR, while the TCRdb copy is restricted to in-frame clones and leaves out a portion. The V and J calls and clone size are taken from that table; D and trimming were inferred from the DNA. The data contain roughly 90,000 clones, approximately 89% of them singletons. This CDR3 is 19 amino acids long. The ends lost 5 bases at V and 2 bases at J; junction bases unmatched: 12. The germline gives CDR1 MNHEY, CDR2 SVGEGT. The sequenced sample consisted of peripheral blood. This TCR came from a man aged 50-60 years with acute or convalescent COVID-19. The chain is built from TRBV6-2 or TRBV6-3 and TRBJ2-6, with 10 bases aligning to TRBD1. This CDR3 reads CASSLTFGTGDTGANVLTF. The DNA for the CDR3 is TGTGCCAGCAGTCTAACCTTCGGGACAGGGGACACTGGGGCCAACGTCCTGACTTTC.